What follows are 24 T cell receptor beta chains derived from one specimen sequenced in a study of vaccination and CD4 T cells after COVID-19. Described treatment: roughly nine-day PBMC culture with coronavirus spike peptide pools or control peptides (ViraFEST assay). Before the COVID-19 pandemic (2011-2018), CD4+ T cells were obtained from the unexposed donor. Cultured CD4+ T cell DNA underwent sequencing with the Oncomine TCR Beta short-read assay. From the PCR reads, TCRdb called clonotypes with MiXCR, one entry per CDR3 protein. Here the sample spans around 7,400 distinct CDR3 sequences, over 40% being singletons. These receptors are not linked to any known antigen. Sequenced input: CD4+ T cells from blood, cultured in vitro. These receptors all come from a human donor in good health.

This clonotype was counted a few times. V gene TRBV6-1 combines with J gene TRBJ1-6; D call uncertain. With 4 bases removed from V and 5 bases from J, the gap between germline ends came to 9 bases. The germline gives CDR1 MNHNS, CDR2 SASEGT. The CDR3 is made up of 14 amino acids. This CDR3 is CASSAGYDNSPLHF. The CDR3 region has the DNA TGTGCCAGCAGTGCGGGTTACGATAATTCACCCCTCCACTTT.

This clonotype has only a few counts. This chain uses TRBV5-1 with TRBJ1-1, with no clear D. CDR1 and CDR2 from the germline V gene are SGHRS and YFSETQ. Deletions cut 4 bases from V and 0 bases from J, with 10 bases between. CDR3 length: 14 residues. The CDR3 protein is CASSKTTVNTEAFF. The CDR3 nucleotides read TGCGCCAGCAGCAAAACGACGGTGAACACTGAAGCTTTCTTT.

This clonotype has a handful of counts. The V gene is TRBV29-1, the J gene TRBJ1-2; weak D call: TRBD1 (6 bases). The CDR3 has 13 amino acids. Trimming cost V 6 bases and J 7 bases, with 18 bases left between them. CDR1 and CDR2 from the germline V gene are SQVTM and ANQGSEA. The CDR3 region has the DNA TGCAGCGTCGCACTTGGGGGGCTTGGTGGCTACACCTTC. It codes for CSVALGGLGGYTF.

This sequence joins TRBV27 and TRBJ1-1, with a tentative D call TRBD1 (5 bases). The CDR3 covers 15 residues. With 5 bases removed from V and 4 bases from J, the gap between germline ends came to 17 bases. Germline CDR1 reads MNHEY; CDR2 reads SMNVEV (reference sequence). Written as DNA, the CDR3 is TGTGCCAGCAGTCCGACCCCGGGGGGAGGCACTGAAGCTTTCTTT. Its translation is CASSPTPGGGTEAFF.

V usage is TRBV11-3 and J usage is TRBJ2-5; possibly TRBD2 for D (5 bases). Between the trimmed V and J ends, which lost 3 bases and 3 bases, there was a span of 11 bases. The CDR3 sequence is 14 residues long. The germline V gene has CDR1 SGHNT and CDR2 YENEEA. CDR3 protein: CASSFLWEKETQYF. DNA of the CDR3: TGTGCCAGCAGCTTTTTGTGGGAGAAAGAGACCCAGTACTTC. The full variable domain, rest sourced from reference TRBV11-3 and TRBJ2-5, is EAGVVQSPRYKIIEKKQPVAFWCNPISGHNTLYWYLQNLGQGPELLIRYENEEAVDDSQLPKDRFSAERLKGVDSTLKIQPAELGDSAVYLCASSFLWEKETQYFGPGTRLLVL.

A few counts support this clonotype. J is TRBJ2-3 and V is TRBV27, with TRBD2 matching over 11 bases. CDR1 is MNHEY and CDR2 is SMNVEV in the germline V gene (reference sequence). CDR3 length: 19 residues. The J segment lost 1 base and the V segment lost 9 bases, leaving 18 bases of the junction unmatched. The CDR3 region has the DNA TGTGCCAGTACCCCCCCGGGACTAGCGGCCGTGAACCGCACAGATACGCAGTATTTT. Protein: CASTPPGLAAVNRTDTQYF.

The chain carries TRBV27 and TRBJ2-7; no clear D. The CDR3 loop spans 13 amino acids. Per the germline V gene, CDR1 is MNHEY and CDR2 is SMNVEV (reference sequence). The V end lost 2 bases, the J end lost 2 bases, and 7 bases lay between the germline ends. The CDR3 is CASSLLATYEQYF. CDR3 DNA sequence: TGTGCCAGCAGTTTACTTGCCACCTACGAGCAGTACTTC.

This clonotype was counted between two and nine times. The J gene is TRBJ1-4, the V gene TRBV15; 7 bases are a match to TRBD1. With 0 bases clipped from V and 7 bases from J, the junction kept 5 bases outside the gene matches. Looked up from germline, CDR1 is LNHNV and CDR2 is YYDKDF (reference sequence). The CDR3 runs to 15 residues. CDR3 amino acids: CATSRDPPGGEKLFF. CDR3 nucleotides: TGTGCCACCAGCAGAGATCCCCCAGGGGGTGAAAAACTGTTTTTT.

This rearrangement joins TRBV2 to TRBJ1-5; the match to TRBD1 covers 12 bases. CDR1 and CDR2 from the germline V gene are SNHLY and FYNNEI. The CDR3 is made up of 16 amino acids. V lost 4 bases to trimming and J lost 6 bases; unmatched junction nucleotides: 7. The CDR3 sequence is CASSGGTGGLGQPQHF. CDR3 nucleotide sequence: TGTGCCAGCAGTGGAGGGACAGGGGGCCTAGGTCAGCCCCAGCATTTT. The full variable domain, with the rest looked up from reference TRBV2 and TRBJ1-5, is EPEVTQTPSHQVTQMGQEVILRCVPISNHLYFYWYRQILGQKVEFLVSFYNNEISEKSEIFDDQFSVERPDGSNFTLKIRSTKLEDSAMYFCASSGGTGGLGQPQHFGDGTRLSIL.

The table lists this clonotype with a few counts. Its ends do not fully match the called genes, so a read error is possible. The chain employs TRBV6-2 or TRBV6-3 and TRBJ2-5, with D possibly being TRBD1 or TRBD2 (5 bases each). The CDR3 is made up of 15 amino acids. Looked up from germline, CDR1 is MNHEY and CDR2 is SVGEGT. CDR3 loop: CASRYRRAGQEAQYF. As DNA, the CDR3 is TGTGCCAGCAGGTACAGGCGGGCAGGGCAAGAGGCCCAGTACTTC.

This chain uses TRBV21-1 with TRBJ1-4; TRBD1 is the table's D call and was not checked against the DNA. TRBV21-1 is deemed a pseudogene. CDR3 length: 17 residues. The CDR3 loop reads CASSKATDTATNEKLFF. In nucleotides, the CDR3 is TGTGCCAGCAGCAAAGCGACGGACACTGCAACTAATGAAAAACTGTTTTTT.

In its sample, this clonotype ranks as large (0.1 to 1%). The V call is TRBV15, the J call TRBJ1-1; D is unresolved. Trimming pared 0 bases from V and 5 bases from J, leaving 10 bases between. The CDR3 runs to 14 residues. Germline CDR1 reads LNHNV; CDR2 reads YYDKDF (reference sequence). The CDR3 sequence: CATSRDGSGTEAFF. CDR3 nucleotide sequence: TGTGCCACCAGCAGAGACGGGAGCGGAACTGAAGCTTTCTTT. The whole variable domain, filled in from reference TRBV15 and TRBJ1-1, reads DAMVIQNPRYQVTQFGKPVTLSCSQTLNHNVMYWYQQKSSQAPKLLFHYYDKDFNNEADTPDNFQSRRPNTSFCFLDIRSPGLGDTAMYLCATSRDGSGTEAFFGQGTRLTVV.

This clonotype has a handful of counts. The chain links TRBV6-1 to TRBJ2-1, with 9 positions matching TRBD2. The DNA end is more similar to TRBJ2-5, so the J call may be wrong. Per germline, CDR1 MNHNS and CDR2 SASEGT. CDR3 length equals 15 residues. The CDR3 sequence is CASRMAGGLLETQYF. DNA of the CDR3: TGTGCCAGCCGGATGGCGGGGGGGCTTCTGGAGACCCAGTACTTC.

Here the CDR3 DNA reads TGCGCCAGCAGTCAATCCTATTGGGTACGCTCTGGAAACACCATATATTTT. Its translation: CASSQSYWVRSGNTIYF. The chain employs TRBV23-1 and TRBJ1-3; D ambiguous. TRBV23-1 is recorded as an ORF, its role being uncertain. Trimming pared 0 bases from V and 0 bases from J, leaving 12 bases between. The length of the CDR3 is 17 residues.

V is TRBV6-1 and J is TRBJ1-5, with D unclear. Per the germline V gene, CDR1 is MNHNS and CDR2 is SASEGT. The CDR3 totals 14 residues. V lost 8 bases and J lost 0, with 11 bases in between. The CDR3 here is CASCRHHSNQPQHF. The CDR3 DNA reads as TGTGCCAGCTGCAGACATCATAGCAATCAGCCCCAGCATTTT.

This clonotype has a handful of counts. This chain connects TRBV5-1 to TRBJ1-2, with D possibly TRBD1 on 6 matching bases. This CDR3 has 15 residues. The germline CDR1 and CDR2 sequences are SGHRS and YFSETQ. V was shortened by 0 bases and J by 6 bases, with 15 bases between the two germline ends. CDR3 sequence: CASSLAGAEGHGYTF. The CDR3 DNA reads TGCGCCAGCAGCTTGGCAGGGGCGGAGGGACATGGCTACACCTTC.

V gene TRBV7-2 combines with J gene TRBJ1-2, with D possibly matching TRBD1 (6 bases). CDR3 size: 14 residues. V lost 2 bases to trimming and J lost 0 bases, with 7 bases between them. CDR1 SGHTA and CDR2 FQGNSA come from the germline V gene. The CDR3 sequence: CASSLKGANYGYTF. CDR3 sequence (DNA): TGTGCCAGCAGCTTAAAGGGGGCTAACTATGGCTACACCTTC.

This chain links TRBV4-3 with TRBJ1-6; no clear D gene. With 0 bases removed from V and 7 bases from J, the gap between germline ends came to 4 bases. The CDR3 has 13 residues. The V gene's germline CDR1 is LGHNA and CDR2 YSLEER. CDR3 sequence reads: CASSQDFNSPLHF. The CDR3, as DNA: TGCGCCAGCAGCCAAGATTTCAATTCACCCCTCCACTTT.

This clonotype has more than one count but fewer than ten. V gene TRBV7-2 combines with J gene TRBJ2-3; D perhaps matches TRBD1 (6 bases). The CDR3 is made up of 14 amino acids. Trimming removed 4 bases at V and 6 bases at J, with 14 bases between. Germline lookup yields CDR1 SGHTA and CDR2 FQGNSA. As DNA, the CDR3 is TGTGCCAGCAGCTCCCTCGACAGGTCGGATACGCAGTATTTT. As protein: CASSSLDRSDTQYF.

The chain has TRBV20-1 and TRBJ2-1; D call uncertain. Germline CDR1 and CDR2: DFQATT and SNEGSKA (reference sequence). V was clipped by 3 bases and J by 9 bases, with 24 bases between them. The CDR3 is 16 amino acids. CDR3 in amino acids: CSARNPLSRLKAEQFF. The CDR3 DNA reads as TGCAGTGCTAGGAACCCCCTTTCCCGCCTAAAAGCTGAGCAGTTCTTC.

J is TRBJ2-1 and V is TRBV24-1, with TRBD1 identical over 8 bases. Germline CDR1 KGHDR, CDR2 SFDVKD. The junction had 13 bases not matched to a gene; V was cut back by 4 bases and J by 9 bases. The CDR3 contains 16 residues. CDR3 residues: CATSETTGGIRSEQFF. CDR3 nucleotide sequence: TGTGCCACCAGTGAAACCACAGGGGGGATCAGGAGTGAGCAGTTCTTC.

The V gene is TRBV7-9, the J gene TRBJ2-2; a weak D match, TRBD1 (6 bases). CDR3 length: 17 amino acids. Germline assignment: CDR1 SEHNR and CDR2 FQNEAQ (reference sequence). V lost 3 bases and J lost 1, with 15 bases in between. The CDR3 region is CASSFAGTRKNTGELFF. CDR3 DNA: TGTGCCAGCAGCTTTGCCGGGACAAGGAAGAACACCGGGGAGCTGTTTTTT.

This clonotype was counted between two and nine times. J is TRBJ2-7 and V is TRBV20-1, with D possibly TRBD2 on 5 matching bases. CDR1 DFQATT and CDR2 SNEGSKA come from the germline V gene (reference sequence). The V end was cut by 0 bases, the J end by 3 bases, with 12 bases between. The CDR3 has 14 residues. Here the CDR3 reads CSARDLKDYYEQYF. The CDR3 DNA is TGCAGTGCTAGAGATCTTAAAGACTACTACGAGCAGTACTTC.

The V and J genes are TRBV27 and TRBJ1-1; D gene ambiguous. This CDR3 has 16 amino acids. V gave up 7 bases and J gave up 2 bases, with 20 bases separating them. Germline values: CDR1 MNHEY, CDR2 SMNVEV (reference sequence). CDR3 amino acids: CASTSLYTTPNTEAFF. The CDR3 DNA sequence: TGTGCCAGCACCTCACTTTACACTACACCCAACACTGAAGCTTTCTTT.